This T cell receptor beta chain was found in a study of shared T cell receptors in the human thymus. Germline CDR1 SEHNR, CDR2 FQNEAQ (reference sequence). Trimming pared 1 base from V and 3 bases from J, leaving 12 bases between. This CDR3 is built from 15 residues. Clones were sequenced by immunoSEQ multiplex PCR, and TCRdb holds only the in-frame ones, with some missing. The table has around 730,000 clones, roughly 85% seen once; the top ten hold around 0.0099%. The data also belong to a second study, concerning human thymus T cells. That paper adds: From resections taken during corrective heart surgery, the thymus tissue was obtained. Gene usage (both V and J) appeared biased in thymic and blood repertoires. In unrelated individuals, thymic repertoires overlapped highly, according to related research.

The rearrangement joins TRBV7-9 to TRBJ1-2; D not resolved. The sample taken for sequencing was thymocytes. The clonotype comes from a girl less than two years old with a congenital heart defect. CDR3 sequence (DNA): TGTGCCAGCAGCTTAGGGTGGGCAGAGTACTATGGCTACACCTTC. Amino acids: CASSLGWAEYYGYTF.